These 30 T cell receptor beta chains came from one sample sequenced in a study of spatial heterogeneity in lung cancer (dated by TCRdb to about 2019). The sample's time point label, in plain terms: sample taken at primary tumor resection. Whole RNA extracted from tumor and nontumor lung tissue, or from cryopreserved PBMC samples, was used for TCR sequencing without cell sorting. Library creation used 5' RACE. Sequencing used a NextSeq 500. TCRdb reprocessing: public reads trimmed at Q25 with fastp, clones called with MiXCR, in-frame beta chains kept. Every entry covers one CDR3 protein and lists the most common genes and DNA from its rows. The sample profile shows some 47,000 distinct CDR3 sequences; approximately 7% of them were found once. Of the sample, about 3% falls within the top ten clones. Sequencing was performed on PBMCs, taken at surgery. These receptors all stem from a female donor with early-stage non-small cell lung cancer.

This clonotype was found many times. V is TRBV3-1 and J is TRBJ1-4, with D unclear. The V end was cut by 4 bases, the J end by 8 bases, with 14 bases between. CDR1 and CDR2 (germline): LGHDT, YNNKEL (reference sequence). The CDR3 contains 14 residues. For the CDR3, the DNA is TGTGCCAGCAGCCTGCGAGGGTTGAGGGAAAAACTGTTTTTT. It encodes CASSLRGLREKLFF.

This clonotype was recorded many times. This chain joins TRBV12-3 or TRBV12-4 and TRBJ1-1; D is perhaps TRBD1 (5 bases). The CDR3 has 14 residues. Deletions cut 5 bases from V and 1 base from J, with 11 bases between. CDR3 bases: TGTGCCAGCAGTCCAGGGTGGGGGAACACTGAAGCTTTCTTT. Translation gives CASSPGWGNTEAFF.

Only a few counts were recorded for this clonotype. This chain joins TRBV28 and TRBJ2-4; D perhaps matches TRBD2 (5 bases). The V and J ends lost 3 bases and 9 bases respectively, with 12 bases between them. The CDR3 loop spans 13 amino acids. The V gene's germline CDR1 is MDHEN and CDR2 SYDVKM. The CDR3 here is CASSLPGVSIQYF. Written as DNA, the CDR3 is TGTGCCAGCAGTTTGCCCGGGGTCAGCATTCAGTACTTC.

This clonotype was counted a few times. J is TRBJ1-1 and V is TRBV12-3 or TRBV12-4; 11 nucleotides align to TRBD1. Losses at the gene ends were 5 bases for V and 2 bases for J; bases not matched to a gene: 7. CDR3 length: 16 residues. CDR3 sequence (DNA): TGTGCCAGCAGTCCCCGGACAGGGGGCATAAACACTGAAGCTTTCTTT. Amino acid sequence: CASSPRTGGINTEAFF.

This clonotype has ten or more counts. The J gene is TRBJ2-7, the V gene TRBV20-1; TRBD2 agrees at 7 bases. The germline CDR1 and CDR2 sequences are DFQATT and SNEGSKA (reference sequence). With 5 bases clipped from V and 3 bases from J, the junction kept 7 bases outside the gene matches. CDR3 length: 13 residues. The CDR3 DNA follows: TGCAGTGCTGGGAGGGTCGGCCTCTACGAGCAGTACTTC. Its translation: CSAGRVGLYEQYF.

This clonotype is medium-sized. This chain uses TRBV29-1 with TRBJ1-5; tentative D call: TRBD1 (5 bases). Germline CDR1 SQVTM, CDR2 ANQGSEA. The CDR3 totals 13 residues. V lost 4 bases and J 4 bases, leaving 11 bases between the germline ends. The CDR3 spells CSVAGGDNQPQHF. CDR3 bases: TGCAGCGTTGCGGGAGGGGATAATCAGCCCCAGCATTTT.

The chain links TRBV6-1 to TRBJ1-6; D is unclear. V lost 7 bases to trimming and J lost 7 bases, with 17 bases between them. Per the germline V gene, CDR1 is MNHNS and CDR2 is SASEGT. This CDR3 contains 15 residues. The CDR3 coding sequence is TGTGCCAGCAACGGAGGGAGGCAAGACAATTCACCCCTCCACTTT. Amino acids: CASNGGRQDNSPLHF.

Many counts were recorded for this clonotype. The chain combines TRBV7-2 with TRBJ2-3; the match to TRBD1 covers 7 bases. The junction had 5 bases not matched to a gene; V was cut back by 5 bases and J by 3 bases. Germline CDR1 and CDR2: SGHTA and FQGNSA. The CDR3 is 14 amino acids. CDR3 coding DNA: TGTGCCAGCAGCCGCCCAGGGGGAACAGATACGCAGTATTTT. Translation gives CASSRPGGTDTQYF. Supplemented by reference TRBV7-2 and TRBJ2-3, the full variable domain reads GAGVSQSPSNKVTEKGKDVELRCDPISGHTALYWYRQSLGQGLEFLIYFQGNSAPDKSGLPSDRFSAERTGGSVSTLTIQRTQQEDSAVYLCASSRPGGTDTQYFGPGTRLTVL.

This clonotype came up many times. The chain combines TRBV20-1 with TRBJ2-5; no reliable D call. CDR3 length equals 13 residues. Per germline, CDR1 DFQATT and CDR2 SNEGSKA (reference sequence). V was pared by 0 bases and J by 3 bases, with 8 bases between. CDR3 sequence reads: CSAREGREETQYF. The CDR3, as DNA: TGCAGTGCTAGAGAAGGAAGGGAAGAGACCCAGTACTTC.

In this sample, this clonotype turned up many times. This chain uses TRBV28 with TRBJ2-3, with 8 bases lining up with TRBD1. V lost 5 bases and J lost 5; bases outside the gene matches: 6. The CDR3 consists of 14 residues. Looked up from germline, CDR1 is MDHEN and CDR2 is SYDVKM. The CDR3 is CASSRTGSRDTQYF. CDR3 coding DNA: TGTGCCAGCAGTCGGACAGGGTCCCGAGATACGCAGTATTTT.

The table lists this clonotype with many counts. This chain joins TRBV7-6 and TRBJ2-3, with D perhaps given as TRBD1 or TRBD2 (5 bases each). Germline-derived CDR1 and CDR2 are SGHVS and FNYEAQ. V lost 3 bases and J lost 1, with 11 bases in between. This CDR3 has 15 amino acids. CDR3 protein: CASSFGGGGTDTQYF. CDR3 in DNA: TGTGCCAGCAGCTTTGGTGGGGGAGGCACAGATACGCAGTATTTT.

This rearrangement joins TRBV5-6 to TRBJ2-1, with D perhaps TRBD2 (6 bases). The V end lost 9 bases, the J end lost 6 bases, and 16 bases lay between the germline ends. Germline V gene data show CDR1 as SGHDT and CDR2 as YYEEEE. The CDR3 totals 13 residues. In DNA form, the CDR3 reads TGTGCCACCTCCGGGACTCAACGCAATGAGCAGTTCTTC. It yields the protein CATSGTQRNEQFF.

This clonotype was detected many times. The V gene is TRBV28, the J gene TRBJ2-7; 9 nucleotides align to TRBD1. This CDR3 has 15 amino acids. Germline V gene sequence: CDR1 MDHEN, CDR2 SYDVKM. J was trimmed by 4 bases and V by 3 bases; bases with no gene match: 7. This CDR3 is CASSFSGQGYYEQYF. CDR3 bases: TGTGCCAGCAGTTTCTCGGGACAGGGTTATTACGAGCAGTACTTC.

This clonotype has ten or more counts. The CDR3 nucleotides are TGTGCCTGGAGAGCCAAGGACAGGGACTTAGCCGGGGAGCTGTTTTTT. Its translation: CAWRAKDRDLAGELFF. The chain carries TRBV30 and TRBJ2-2; the match to TRBD1 covers 8 bases. Germline CDR1 is GTSNPN and CDR2 is SVGIG (reference sequence). Unmatched junction bases numbered 12, after V lost 3 bases and J lost 6 bases. CDR3 length equals 16 residues.

This clonotype was found a few times. This sequence joins TRBV20-1 and TRBJ2-4, with 13 positions matching TRBD2. The CDR3 loop spans 17 amino acids. Germline values: CDR1 DFQATT, CDR2 SNEGSKA (reference sequence). The J segment lost 0 bases and the V segment lost 6 bases, leaving 8 bases of the junction unmatched. In DNA form, the CDR3 reads TGCAGTGCCCCAGGGACTAGCGGGGTGTTAGCCAAAAACATTCAGTACTTC. As protein: CSAPGTSGVLAKNIQYF.

This clonotype was seen many times. CDR3 residues: CASRRDGTYEQYF. The CDR3, as DNA: TGTGCCAGCAGGAGGGACGGAACCTACGAGCAGTACTTC. This sequence joins TRBV6-5 and TRBJ2-7, with D perhaps matching TRBD1 or TRBD2 (5 bases each). This CDR3 is 13 amino acids long. V was cut by 6 bases and J by 2 bases, with 11 bases left in between. Germline CDR1 MNHEY, CDR2 SVGAGI.

This clonotype was detected many times. The J gene is TRBJ2-1, the V gene TRBV2; 7 bases map to TRBD1. Germline V lookup: CDR1 SNHLY, CDR2 FYNNEI. CDR3 length equals 15 residues. Trimming took 4 bases from V and 1 from J; bases not matched to a gene: 4. The CDR3 sequence is CASSAGQASYNEQFF. DNA for the CDR3: TGTGCCAGCAGTGCTGGACAGGCTTCCTACAATGAGCAGTTCTTC.

The table lists this clonotype with many counts. V and J are TRBV7-3 and TRBJ2-2; unclear D gene. This CDR3 is 12 amino acids long. The V end was cut by 5 bases, the J end by 6 bases, with 7 bases between. Germline values: CDR1 SGHTA, CDR2 FQGTGA. The CDR3 nucleotides are TGTGCCAGCAGCCCTGGGGCCGGGGAGCTGTTTTTT. It translates to CASSPGAGELFF.

In its sample, this clonotype was seen many times. J is TRBJ1-6 and V is TRBV12-3 or TRBV12-4; D remains unclear. The CDR3 is 15 residues long. V shed 0 bases and J shed 7 bases, with 10 bases lying between them. The CDR3 DNA follows: TGTGCCAGCAGTTTAGCGCAAGGGTTGAATTCACCCCTCCACTTT. This encodes CASSLAQGLNSPLHF.

This clonotype was picked up many times. This sequence joins TRBV7-2 and TRBJ1-5; possibly TRBD1 for D (6 bases). This CDR3 is built from 14 residues. The V gene lost 5 bases and the J gene lost 2 bases, with 10 bases spanning the gap. Germline CDR1 SGHTA, CDR2 FQGNSA. In DNA, the CDR3 is TGTGCCAGCAGCGCGGACAGCGGCAATCAGCCCCAGCATTTT. Its translation is CASSADSGNQPQHF.

This clonotype was counted many times. CDR3 bases: TGCGCCAGCAGCCAAGCCCCCAGGTTCCTTTACGAGCAGTACTTC. This encodes CASSQAPRFLYEQYF. The rearrangement joins TRBV4-1 to TRBJ2-7; no clear D. V was shortened by 1 base and J by 4 bases, with 14 bases between the two germline ends. The CDR3 runs 15 residues. Germline V gene data show CDR1 as MGHRA and CDR2 as YSYEKL.

This clonotype was counted many times. The V and J genes are TRBV7-9 and TRBJ1-5, with D tentatively TRBD1 (5 bases). Germline V CDR1 and CDR2: SEHNR, FQNEAQ (reference sequence). V was shortened by 5 bases and J by 7 bases, with 9 bases between the two germline ends. The CDR3 consists of 12 residues. The CDR3 region is CASSLGEQPQHF. The DNA for the CDR3 is TGTGCCAGCAGCCTAGGGGAGCAGCCCCAGCATTTT.

This clonotype has a count of ten or more. The chain uses TRBV4-3 and TRBJ2-6; D not resolved. CDR1 LGHNA and CDR2 YSLEER come from the germline V gene. Trimming took off 4 bases at V and 4 bases at J, with 14 bases between the two ends. This CDR3 spans 16 amino acids. CDR3 DNA: TGCGCCAGCAGCCCGAGAGGAGCGAGAGGGGCCAACGTCCTGACTTTC. It is translated as CASSPRGARGANVLTF.

This clonotype was counted a few times. The chain joins TRBV27 to TRBJ1-5; 8 positions match TRBD1. CDR3 size: 14 residues. Looked up from germline, CDR1 is MNHEY and CDR2 is SMNVEV (reference sequence). Trimming removed 3 bases from V and 4 bases from J; junction bases left unmatched: 2. The CDR3 DNA reads as TGTGCCAGCAGTTTGACAGGGGAGAATCAGCCCCAGCATTTT. It translates to CASSLTGENQPQHF.

The table lists this clonotype with many counts. This chain joins TRBV6-4 and TRBJ1-6; TRBD1 aligns across 7 bases. The CDR3 has 13 residues. Germline V gene sequence: CDR1 MRHNA, CDR2 SNTAGT. V dropped 8 bases and J dropped 6; count of bases not matched to a gene: 4. The CDR3 protein is CASRDRANSPLHF. In DNA form, the CDR3 reads TGTGCCAGCCGAGACAGGGCTAATTCACCCCTCCACTTT.

The V call is TRBV6-5, the J call TRBJ2-7, with 7 positions matching TRBD1. This CDR3 comprises 14 residues. Germline assignment: CDR1 MNHEY and CDR2 SVGAGI. V lost 7 bases to trimming and J lost 0 bases; unmatched junction nucleotides: 6. This CDR3 is CASKIQGRSYEQYF. The CDR3 DNA is TGTGCCAGCAAGATACAGGGGCGCTCCTACGAGCAGTACTTC.

The CDR3 DNA follows: TGTGCCAGCTCACCTTCCCTCGGCACAGATACGCAGTATTTT. The encoded protein is CASSPSLGTDTQYF. V is TRBV18 and J is TRBJ2-3; D ambiguous. Trimming pared 3 bases from V and 1 base from J, leaving 8 bases between. Germline loops: CDR1 KGHSH, CDR2 LQKENI. This CDR3 region has 14 residues.

This clonotype was seen ten or more times. This chain uses TRBV12-3 or TRBV12-4 with TRBJ2-3; 8 nucleotides agree with TRBD2. The CDR3 loop spans 15 amino acids. J lost 2 bases, V lost 9 bases, and 10 bases had no gene match. Here the CDR3 reads CASTGGGLVTDTQYF. CDR3 nucleotide sequence: TGTGCCAGTACCGGGGGGGGACTTGTCACAGATACGCAGTATTTT.

This clonotype has only a few counts. In DNA form, the CDR3 reads TGTGCCAGCAGCCAGTGGGCTAGCGGGGGCTACGAGCAGTACTTC. Its protein is CASSQWASGGYEQYF. The chain is built from TRBV5-6 and TRBJ2-7, with 10 bases fitting TRBD2. V lost 4 bases, J lost 3 bases, and 7 bases stayed unmatched. CDR3 length: 15 amino acids. CDR1 and CDR2 (germline): SGHDT, YYEEEE.

This clonotype showed up many times. The CDR3 DNA reads as TGTGCCAGTAAGTTAAATACCGGGACAGGGGTCGAGCAGTACTTC. Translating gives CASKLNTGTGVEQYF. This chain uses TRBV6-2 or TRBV6-3 with TRBJ2-7; TRBD1 matches at 10 bases. The length of the CDR3 is 15 residues. Per the germline V gene, CDR1 is MNHEY and CDR2 is SVGEGT. The junction had 14 bases not matched to a gene; V was cut back by 9 bases and J by 6 bases.